These T cell receptor beta chains were read from a single sample in a study of shared clonotypes between healthy human individuals. Data came from immunoSEQ multiplex PCR; TCRdb stores just in-frame clones and leaves some out. The data show millions of clones, with about 95% seen just once and about 1.1% held by the top ten. The sequencing input was naive CD8+ T cells sorted from blood. These receptors all come from a man aged 18 to 35 in good health. Both conserved end residues are part of each CDR3. A D gene is named only where the DNA matches it firmly.

TRBV25-1,TRBJ2-2,TRBD2,CASSELSSGSYTGELFF,TGTGCCAGCAGTGAATTGAGTAGCGGGAGCTACACCGGGGAGCTGTTTTTT
TRBV6-6,TRBJ2-2,-,CASSYSSGVSGELFF,TGTGCCAGCAGTTACTCGAGCGGAGTGTCCGGGGAGCTGTTTTTT
TRBV5-6,TRBJ2-2,-,CASSISGELFF,TGTGCCAGCAGCATATCCGGGGAGCTGTTTTTT
TRBV7-9,TRBJ2-5,TRBD2,CASKAGGETQYF,TGTGCCAGCAAGGCGGGAGGGGAGACCCAGTACTTC
TRBV6-5,TRBJ2-3,-,CASRPLAGSADTQYF,TGTGCCAGCAGACCGCTAGCTGGAAGCGCAGATACGCAGTATTTT
TRBV6-5,TRBJ1-6,TRBD1,CASSPGQINSPLHF,TGTGCCAGCAGCCCGGGACAGATTAATTCACCCCTCCACTTT
TRBV19,TRBJ2-7,TRBD1,CASSPRDRAYEQYF,TGTGCCAGTAGTCCCCGGGACAGGGCCTACGAGCAGTACTTC
TRBV5-4,TRBJ2-5,-,CASSLRLEGFETQYF,TGTGCCAGCAGCTTGCGCCTAGAAGGTTTCGAGACCCAGTACTTC
TRBV19,TRBJ2-1,-,CASSMDLSYNEQFF,TGTGCCAGTAGTATGGATCTGTCCTACAATGAGCAGTTCTTC
TRBV6-1,TRBJ2-2,-,CASRAHDPSPGELFF,TGTGCCAGCAGGGCACACGACCCCAGTCCCGGGGAGCTGTTTTTT
TRBV5-4,TRBJ2-3,-,CASSLEASDTDTQYF,TGTGCCAGCAGCTTGGAGGCTAGCGACACAGATACGCAGTATTTT